The 32 T cell receptor beta chains presented below share a single source sample, sequenced in a study of blood T cell repertoires in COVID-19. Profiled with immunoSEQ multiplex PCR; TCRdb holds only in-frame clones, not every one. The data hold about 170,000 clones, with around 89% observed a single time. The sequenced sample was PBMCs or T cells enriched from blood (not recorded which). The receptors shown here come from a woman aged 18-29 years who had recovered from COVID-19.

The chain employs TRBV7-9 and TRBJ2-1; 7 positions match TRBD1. The V gene end was trimmed by 5 bases and the J gene end by 7 bases; junction bases not matched to a gene: 8. CDR1 is SEHNR and CDR2 is FQNEAQ in the germline V gene (reference sequence). This CDR3 has 14 residues. This CDR3 is CASSARQGDNEQFF. The CDR3 bases are TGTGCCAGCAGCGCCCGACAGGGCGATAATGAGCAGTTCTTC.

The chain uses TRBV6-4 and TRBJ2-1; 12 nucleotides match TRBD2. This CDR3 spans 16 amino acids. Germline V gene sequence: CDR1 MRHNA, CDR2 SNTAGT. With V trimmed by 0 bases and J by 5 bases, 2 bases remained unmatched. The CDR3 loop is CASSDSGLAGNNEQFF. The CDR3 nucleotides are TGTGCCAGCAGTGACTCCGGACTAGCGGGGAACAATGAGCAGTTCTTC.

This chain uses TRBV5-3 with TRBJ1-2; TRBD1 aligns across 11 bases. TRBV5-3 is flagged as an ORF with uncertain function. The CDR3 length is 18 residues. V shed 1 base, J shed 3 bases, and the junction held 11 bases outside the gene matches. CDR3 coding DNA: TGTGCCAGAAGCTTGAAAGGGGACAGGGGGTCCTTCGACTATGGCTACACCTTC. As protein: CARSLKGDRGSFDYGYTF.

The chain carries TRBV9 and TRBJ2-1; 9 bases agree with TRBD1. V lost 0 bases to trimming and J lost 8 bases; unmatched junction nucleotides: 6. Germline V lookup: CDR1 SGDLS, CDR2 YYNGEE. The CDR3 spans 15 residues. CDR3: CASSVATDRGYEQFF. The CDR3 coding sequence is TGTGCCAGCAGCGTAGCGACCGACAGGGGGTATGAGCAGTTCTTC.

The chain couples TRBV12-3 or TRBV12-4 to TRBJ1-2; TRBD1 matches at 7 bases. CDR3 length equals 13 residues. V lost 7 bases to trimming and J lost 2 bases; unmatched junction nucleotides: 4. The CDR3 region has the DNA TGTGCCAGCATACCGACAGGGAACTATGGCTACACCTTC. Encoded protein: CASIPTGNYGYTF.

This chain links TRBV28 with TRBJ2-7; D might be TRBD1 (6 bases). Trimming stripped 4 bases from V and 0 bases from J, with 10 bases between. CDR3 length equals 14 residues. Germline CDR1 MDHEN, CDR2 SYDVKM. CDR3 in DNA: TGTGCCAGCAGTTCAGGGACAAGCTCCTACGAGCAGTACTTC. This codes for CASSSGTSSYEQYF.

This clone was picked up one time. The rearrangement joins TRBV15 to TRBJ2-1; TRBD2 agrees at 11 bases. The CDR3 covers 16 residues. V was pared by 0 bases and J by 6 bases, with 4 bases of the junction left unmatched. Germline V gene data show CDR1 as LNHNV and CDR2 as YYDKDF (reference sequence). CDR3 DNA sequence: TGTGCCACCAGCAGAGATCTAGGACTAGCGGGCAATGAGCAGTTCTTC. It codes for CATSRDLGLAGNEQFF.

The V gene is TRBV5-1, the J gene TRBJ2-7; 10 bases are shared with TRBD1. Trimming removed 4 bases from V and 3 bases from J; junction bases left unmatched: 1. This CDR3 region has 13 residues. Germline V gives CDR1 SGHRS, CDR2 YFSETQ. CDR3 sequence (DNA): TGCGCCAGCAGCAGGGACAGGGGCTACGAGCAGTACTTC. Translation gives CASSRDRGYEQYF.

The count of this clone is one. V and J are TRBV7-9 and TRBJ2-3; 13 nucleotides agree with TRBD2. Germline assignment: CDR1 SEHNR and CDR2 FQNEAQ (reference sequence). This CDR3 has 16 residues. After removal of 5 bases from V and 6 bases from J, the junction contained 8 bases not matched to a gene. CDR3 protein: CASSQTLAGGRDTQYF. The CDR3 DNA is TGTGCCAGCAGCCAGACACTAGCGGGAGGGCGGGATACGCAGTATTTT.

V gene TRBV9 combines with J gene TRBJ1-3, with TRBD1 as a possible D gene (6 bases). Germline V gene sequence: CDR1 SGDLS, CDR2 YYNGEE. CDR3 length: 15 amino acids. V lost 4 bases to trimming and J lost 3 bases, with 14 bases between them. The DNA for the CDR3 is TGTGCCAGCAGCACCAACAGGGCGTATGGAAACACCATATATTTT. It yields the protein CASSTNRAYGNTIYF. Variable domain in full (rest from reference TRBV9 and TRBJ1-3): DSGVTQTPKHLITATGQRVTLRCSPRSGDLSVYWYQQSLDQGLQFLIQYYNGEERAKGNILERFSAQQFPDLHSELNLSSLELGDSALYFCASSTNRAYGNTIYFGEGSWLTVV.

The chain links TRBV27 to TRBJ2-1; D is perhaps TRBD2 (5 bases). In germline, CDR1 is MNHEY, CDR2 SMNVEV (reference sequence). The CDR3 is 16 residues long. The V end was cut by 3 bases, the J end by 3 bases, with 15 bases between. CDR3 region: CASSFSGGEVYNEQFF. CDR3 DNA sequence: TGTGCCAGCAGTTTTTCCGGAGGAGAGGTCTACAATGAGCAGTTCTTC.

The chain has TRBV4-2 and TRBJ2-5; 7 bases match TRBD2. CDR3 length: 16 residues. J was trimmed by 3 bases and V by 4 bases; bases with no gene match: 11. In germline, CDR1 is LGHNA, CDR2 YNFKEQ. The CDR3 sequence is CASSRSLGLVEETQYF. The CDR3 bases are TGTGCCAGCAGCCGCTCCTTAGGACTAGTTGAAGAGACCCAGTACTTC.

Turning to this clone: Different DNA sequences within this sample yield the same CDR3. V usage is TRBV5-1 and J usage is TRBJ2-3, with 9 positions matching TRBD2. Germline loops: CDR1 SGHRS, CDR2 YFSETQ. This CDR3 comprises 15 residues. Unmatched junction bases numbered 2, after V lost 3 bases and J lost 0 bases. The CDR3 loop is CASSSTSGSTDTQYF. The CDR3 coding sequence is TGCGCCAGCAGCTCGACTAGCGGTAGCACAGATACGCAGTATTTT.

The chain recombines TRBV6-1 with TRBJ2-3; D may be TRBD2 (7 bases). CDR3 length: 15 residues. Trimming took 0 bases from V and 6 from J, leaving 13 bases between them. CDR1 is MNHNS and CDR2 is SASEGT in the germline V gene. The CDR3 loop is CASSEALGGLDTQYF. In DNA form, the CDR3 reads TGTGCCAGCAGTGAAGCGCTGGGGGGGCTTGATACGCAGTATTTT.

The chain links TRBV30 to TRBJ1-1; D unclear. The CDR3 sequence is 15 residues long. Germline assignment: CDR1 GTSNPN and CDR2 SVGIG (reference sequence). V lost 1 base to trimming and J lost 1 base, with 13 bases between them. CDR3 region: CAWSAVGRKNTEAFF. CDR3 sequence (DNA): TGTGCCTGGAGTGCAGTGGGCAGGAAGAACACTGAAGCTTTCTTT. Looking up the rest from reference TRBV30 and TRBJ1-1 gives the full variable domain: SQTIHQWPATLVQPVGSPLSLECTVEGTSNPNLYWYRQAAGRGLQLLFYSVGIGQISSEVPQNLSASRPQDRQFILSSKKLLLSDSGFYLCAWSAVGRKNTEAFFGQGTRLTVV.

The rearrangement joins TRBV3-1 (or the pseudogene TRBV3-2) to TRBJ1-1; a possible D gene is TRBD1 (5 bases). Germline V CDR1 and CDR2: LGHDT, YNNKEL (reference sequence). CDR3 length: 15 residues. Trimming left V 1 base short and J 4 bases short, with 13 bases between. This CDR3 is CASSQGGGGSTEAFF. The CDR3 coding sequence is TGTGCCAGCAGCCAAGGGGGGGGTGGTTCCACTGAAGCTTTCTTT.

V gene TRBV28 combines with J gene TRBJ2-1; 8 bases are shared with TRBD1. Germline V lookup: CDR1 MDHEN, CDR2 SYDVKM. This CDR3 has 14 residues. Losses at the gene ends were 4 bases for V and 7 bases for J; bases not matched to a gene: 6. In DNA form, the CDR3 reads TGTGCCAGCAGTTCCGGGACAGGCGGAAATGAGCAGTTCTTC. This encodes CASSSGTGGNEQFF.

The chain couples TRBV5-6 to TRBJ2-7, with a tentative D call TRBD1 (5 bases). Trimming took off 2 bases at V and 3 bases at J, with 9 bases between the two ends. Per the germline V gene, CDR1 is SGHDT and CDR2 is YYEEEE. This CDR3 is built from 13 residues. The CDR3 reads CASSFGHDYEQYF. In DNA form, the CDR3 reads TGTGCCAGCAGCTTCGGACATGACTACGAGCAGTACTTC.

The rearrangement joins TRBV5-1 to TRBJ2-1; 12 nucleotides agree with TRBD2. The CDR3 extends over 18 amino acids. In germline, CDR1 is SGHRS, CDR2 YFSETQ. V was clipped by 4 bases and J by 2 bases; unmatched bases: 10. CDR3 nucleotides: TGCGCCAGCAGCATACTCCCGACTAGCGGGAGACCCTACAATGAGCAGTTCTTC. This translates into CASSILPTSGRPYNEQFF.

The chain carries TRBV28 and TRBJ2-2; 8 nucleotides match TRBD2. This CDR3 contains 15 residues. Germline trimming cut 6 bases from V and 3 bases from J; bases unmatched to any gene: 6. Germline V CDR1 and CDR2: MDHEN, SYDVKM. CDR3 region: CASRISSGHTGELFF. DNA of the CDR3: TGTGCCAGCAGAATATCTAGCGGGCACACCGGGGAGCTGTTTTTT.

The chain is built from TRBV30 and TRBJ1-5, with D possibly matching TRBD1 (5 bases). The CDR3 is 13 amino acids. Germline CDR1 and CDR2: GTSNPN and SVGIG (reference sequence). The V end was cut by 4 bases, the J end by 3 bases, with 10 bases between. The CDR3 spells CAWNQGLNQPQHF. The CDR3 DNA is TGTGCCTGGAATCAGGGCCTCAATCAGCCCCAGCATTTT. Looking up the rest from reference TRBV30 and TRBJ1-5 gives the full variable domain: SQTIHQWPATLVQPVGSPLSLECTVEGTSNPNLYWYRQAAGRGLQLLFYSVGIGQISSEVPQNLSASRPQDRQFILSSKKLLLSDSGFYLCAWNQGLNQPQHFGDGTRLSIL.

This clone has a handful of counts. V and J are TRBV10-3 and TRBJ2-3; 10 positions match TRBD1. J was trimmed by 3 bases and V by 6 bases; bases with no gene match: 6. Looked up from germline, CDR1 is ENHRY and CDR2 is SYGVKD. This CDR3 comprises 15 residues. CDR3 sequence reads: CAIRRPGQGTDTQYF. The CDR3 DNA is TGTGCCATCAGGAGACCGGGACAGGGGACAGATACGCAGTATTTT.

The chain employs TRBV5-4 and TRBJ2-1; no definite D call. V was trimmed by 4 bases and J by 6 bases, leaving 11 bases between them. From germline, CDR1 is SGHNT and CDR2 YYREEE (reference sequence). This CDR3 is built from 13 residues. The CDR3 sequence is CASSSHWSNEQFF. CDR3 in DNA: TGTGCCAGCAGCAGTCACTGGTCCAATGAGCAGTTCTTC. Filled out from reference TRBV5-4 and TRBJ2-1, the complete variable domain reads ETGVTQSPTHLIKTRGQQVTLRCSSQSGHNTVSWYQQALGQGPQFIFQYYREEENGRGNFPPRFSGLQFPNYSSELNVNALELDDSALYLCASSSHWSNEQFFGPGTRLTVL.

The chain combines TRBV2 with TRBJ1-2, with D possibly matching TRBD1 (6 bases). CDR3 length equals 13 residues. Germline CDR1 SNHLY, CDR2 FYNNEI. The germline V and J ends were trimmed by 7 bases and 2 bases, with 11 bases remaining between them. In nucleotides, the CDR3 is TGTGCCAGCAATACAGGGATGAACTATGGCTACACCTTC. As protein: CASNTGMNYGYTF.

This clone was counted only a few times. This chain links TRBV6-1 with TRBJ2-5; D is uncertain. The germline V and J ends were trimmed by 1 base and 4 bases, with 10 bases remaining between them. The length of the CDR3 is 14 residues. The germline V gene has CDR1 MNHNS and CDR2 SASEGT. Written as DNA, the CDR3 is TGTGCCAGCAGTGAAGGGATGGGCAGAGAGACCCAGTACTTC. It translates to CASSEGMGRETQYF.

This chain connects TRBV30 to TRBJ2-7; 11 nucleotides align to TRBD2. The CDR3 runs 15 residues. Germline values: CDR1 GTSNPN, CDR2 SVGIG (reference sequence). V lost 1 base and J lost 2; bases outside the gene matches: 4. The CDR3 region has the DNA TGTGCCTGGAGTGCTTATAGCGGGAGGGCCTACGAGCAGTACTTC. Amino acid sequence: CAWSAYSGRAYEQYF.

The genes are TRBV5-1 and TRBJ2-7; tentative D call: TRBD2 (5 bases). There are 14 residues in the CDR3. V lost 4 bases and J lost 2, with 13 bases in between. Germline V CDR1 and CDR2: SGHRS, YFSETQ. CDR3 sequence: CASSVDRGAYEQYF. In nucleotides, the CDR3 is TGCGCCAGCAGCGTGGACCGGGGAGCCTACGAGCAGTACTTC.

The chain joins TRBV7-3 to TRBJ2-2; TRBD2 aligns across 9 bases. This CDR3 contains 16 residues. Unmatched junction bases numbered 7, after V lost 4 bases and J lost 4 bases. Germline V gene data show CDR1 as SGHTA and CDR2 as FQGTGA. CDR3 region: CASSSQAGGFTGELFF. The CDR3, as DNA: TGTGCCAGCAGCTCCCAAGCGGGAGGATTCACCGGGGAGCTGTTTTTT.

This chain connects TRBV9 to TRBJ1-4; 8 bases fit TRBD1. The CDR3 has 15 residues. The germline V gene encodes CDR1 SGDLS and CDR2 YYNGEE. Losses at the gene ends were 4 bases for V and 4 bases for J; bases not matched to a gene: 6. Written as DNA, the CDR3 is TGTGCCAGCAGCCCCCGGACAGGGTATAATGAAAAACTGTTTTTT. Translation: CASSPRTGYNEKLFF.

The gene calls are TRBV27 and TRBJ1-1; 8 bases fit TRBD1. Germline V gene data show CDR1 as MNHEY and CDR2 as SMNVEV (reference sequence). Trimming cost V 8 bases and J 6 bases; bases outside gene matches: 8. The CDR3 totals 13 residues. In nucleotides, the CDR3 is TGTGCCAGCGGGATAGGACAGGGCTCTGAAGCTTTCTTT. It encodes CASGIGQGSEAFF.

The table lists this clone with a count of one. The rearrangement links TRBV10-3 to TRBJ1-2, with a tentative D call TRBD1 (5 bases). Germline values: CDR1 ENHRY, CDR2 SYGVKD. The length of the CDR3 is 17 residues. Trimming removed 0 bases at V and 7 bases at J, with 21 bases between. In DNA, the CDR3 is TGTGCCATCAGTGAGTCGGGGCGGGGTGCACATCGGCGTGGCTACACCTTC. Protein: CAISESGRGAHRRGYTF.

The chain has TRBV2 and TRBJ2-7; possibly TRBD2 for D (6 bases). V was trimmed by 11 bases and J by 4 bases, leaving 15 bases between them. The germline gives CDR1 SNHLY, CDR2 FYNNEI. The length of the CDR3 is 12 residues. CDR3 loop: CAASRGTYEQYF. The CDR3 coding sequence is TGTGCCGCCAGCCGGGGGACTTACGAGCAGTACTTC. Supplemented by reference TRBV2 and TRBJ2-7, the full variable domain reads EPEVTQTPSHQVTQMGQEVILRCVPISNHLYFYWYRQILGQKVEFLVSFYNNEISEKSEIFDDQFSVERPDGSNFTLKIRSTKLEDSAMYFCAASRGTYEQYFGPGTRLTVT.